The 3 T cell receptor beta chains below come from one sample, sequenced in a study of blood T cell repertoires in COVID-19. Using immunoSEQ multiplex PCR, the repertoire was profiled, and TCRdb retains in-frame clones only, with some absent. The sample has roughly 290,000 clones, roughly 90% seen once. Sequencing input: PBMCs or T cells enriched from blood (not recorded which). These receptors came from a woman aged 18-29 years with acute COVID-19.

V is TRBV29-1 and J is TRBJ2-1; tentatively, D is TRBD2 (6 bases). This CDR3 spans 14 amino acids. The germline V and J ends were trimmed by 3 bases and 3 bases, with 12 bases remaining between them. The germline V gene has CDR1 SQVTM and CDR2 ANQGSEA. This chain's CDR3 is CSVDLARLYNEQFF. The DNA for the CDR3 is TGCAGCGTTGACCTAGCGCGACTCTACAATGAGCAGTTCTTC.

To note about this clone: The same CDR3 is also encoded by other DNA sequences in this sample. V usage is TRBV27 and J usage is TRBJ2-1; the match to TRBD2 covers 10 bases. This CDR3 has 15 amino acids. V lost 6 bases, J lost 2 bases, and 4 bases stayed unmatched. The V gene's germline CDR1 is MNHEY and CDR2 SMNVEV (reference sequence). In DNA, the CDR3 is TGTGCCAGCAGCTTAAGCGGGAGGGCCTACAATGAGCAGTTCTTC. Its translation is CASSLSGRAYNEQFF.

The chain recombines TRBV7-2 with TRBJ1-4, with D possibly being TRBD1 (5 bases). The CDR3 is 15 residues long. V was cut by 5 bases and J by 6 bases, with 16 bases left in between. The germline gives CDR1 SGHTA, CDR2 FQGNSA. CDR3 sequence: CASSNRGARDEKLFF. The DNA for the CDR3 is TGTGCCAGCAGCAATCGCGGGGCGAGAGATGAAAAACTGTTTTTT.